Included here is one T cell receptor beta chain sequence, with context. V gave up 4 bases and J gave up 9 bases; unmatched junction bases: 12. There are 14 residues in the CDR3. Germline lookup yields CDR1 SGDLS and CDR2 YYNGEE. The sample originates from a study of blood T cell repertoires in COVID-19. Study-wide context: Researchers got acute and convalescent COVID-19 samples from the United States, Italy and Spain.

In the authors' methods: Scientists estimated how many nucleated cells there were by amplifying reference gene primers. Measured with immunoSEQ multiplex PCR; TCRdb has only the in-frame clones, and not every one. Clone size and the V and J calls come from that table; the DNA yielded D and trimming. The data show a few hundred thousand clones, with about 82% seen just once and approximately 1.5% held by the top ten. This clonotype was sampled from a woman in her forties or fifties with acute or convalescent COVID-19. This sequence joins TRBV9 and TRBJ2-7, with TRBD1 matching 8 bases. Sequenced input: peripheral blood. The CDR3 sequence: CASSSGQAVRGQYF. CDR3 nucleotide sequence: TGTGCCAGCAGCTCGGGACAGGCAGTGCGAGGGCAGTACTTC.